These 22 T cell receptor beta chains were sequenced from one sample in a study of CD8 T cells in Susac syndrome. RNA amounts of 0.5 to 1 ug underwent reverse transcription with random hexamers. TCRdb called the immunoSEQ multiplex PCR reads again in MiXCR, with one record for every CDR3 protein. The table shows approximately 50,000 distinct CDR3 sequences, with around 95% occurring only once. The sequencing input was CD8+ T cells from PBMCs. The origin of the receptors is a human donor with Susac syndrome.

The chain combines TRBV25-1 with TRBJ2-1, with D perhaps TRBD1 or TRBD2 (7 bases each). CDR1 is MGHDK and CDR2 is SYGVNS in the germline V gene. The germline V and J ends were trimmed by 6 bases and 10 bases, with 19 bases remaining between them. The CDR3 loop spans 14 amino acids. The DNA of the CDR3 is TGTGCCAGCAGAAGGGGGGAGGGGGCAAGGGAGCAGTTCTTC. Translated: CASRRGEGAREQFF. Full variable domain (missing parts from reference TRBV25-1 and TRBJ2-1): EADIYQTPRYLVIGTGKKITLECSQTMGHDKMYWYQQDPGMELHLIHYSYGVNSTEKGDLSSESTVSRIRTEHFPLTLESARPSHTSQYLCASRRGEGAREQFFGPGTRLTVL.

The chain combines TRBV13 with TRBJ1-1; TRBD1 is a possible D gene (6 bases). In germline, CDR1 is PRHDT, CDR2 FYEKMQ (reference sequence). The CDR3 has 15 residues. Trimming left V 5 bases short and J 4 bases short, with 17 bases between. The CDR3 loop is CASSPNRAPGTEAFF. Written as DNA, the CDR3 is TGTGCCAGCAGCCCGAACAGGGCCCCGGGCACTGAAGCTTTCTTT.

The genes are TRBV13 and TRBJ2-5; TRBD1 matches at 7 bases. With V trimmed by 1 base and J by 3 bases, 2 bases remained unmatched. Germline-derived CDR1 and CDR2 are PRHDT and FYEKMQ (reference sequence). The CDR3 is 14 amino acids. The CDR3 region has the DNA TGTGCCAGCAGCTTAGATGGACAGGAAGAGACCCAGTACTTC. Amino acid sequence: CASSLDGQEETQYF.

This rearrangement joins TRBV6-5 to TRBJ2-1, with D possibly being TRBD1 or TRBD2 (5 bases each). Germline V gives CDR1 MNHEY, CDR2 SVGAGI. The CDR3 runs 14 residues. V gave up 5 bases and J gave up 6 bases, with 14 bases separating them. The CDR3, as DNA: TGTGCCAGCAGTCATCCAGGGACCGGCAATGAGCAGTTCTTC. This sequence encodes CASSHPGTGNEQFF.

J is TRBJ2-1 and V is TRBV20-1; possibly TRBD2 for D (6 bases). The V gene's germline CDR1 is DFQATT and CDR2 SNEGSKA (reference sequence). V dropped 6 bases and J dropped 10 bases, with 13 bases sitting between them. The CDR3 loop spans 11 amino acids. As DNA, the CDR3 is TGCAGTGCCGGGGACTCTGGGGAGCAGTTCTTC. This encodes CSAGDSGEQFF.

CDR3 loop: CASSLGQGIYGYTF. The CDR3 nucleotides are TGTGCCAGCAGCTTAGGACAGGGTATCTATGGCTACACCTTC. This chain joins TRBV11-2 and TRBJ1-2; 7 bases agree with TRBD1. CDR3 length: 14 residues. Germline CDR1 reads SGHAT; CDR2 reads FQNNGV. The ends lost 1 base at V and 4 bases at J; junction bases unmatched: 3.

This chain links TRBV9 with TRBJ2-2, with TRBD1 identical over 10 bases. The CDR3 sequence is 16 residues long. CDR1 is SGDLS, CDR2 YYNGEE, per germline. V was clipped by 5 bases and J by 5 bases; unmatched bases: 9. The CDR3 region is CASRARGTGVTGELFF. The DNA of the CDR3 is TGTGCCAGCAGGGCGCGAGGGACAGGGGTTACCGGGGAGCTGTTTTTT.

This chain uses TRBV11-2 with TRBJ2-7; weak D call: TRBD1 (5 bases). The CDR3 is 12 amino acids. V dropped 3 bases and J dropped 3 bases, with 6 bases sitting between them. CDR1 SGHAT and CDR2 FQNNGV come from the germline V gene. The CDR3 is CASSFDSYEQYF. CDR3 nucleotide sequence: TGTGCCAGCAGCTTCGACAGCTACGAGCAGTACTTC.

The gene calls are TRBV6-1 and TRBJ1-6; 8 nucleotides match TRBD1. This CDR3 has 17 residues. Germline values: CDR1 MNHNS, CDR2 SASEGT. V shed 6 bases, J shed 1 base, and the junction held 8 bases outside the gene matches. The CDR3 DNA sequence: TGTGCCAGCAGACCCGGACAGGGTGAATCCTATAATTCACCCCTCCACTTT. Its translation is CASRPGQGESYNSPLHF.

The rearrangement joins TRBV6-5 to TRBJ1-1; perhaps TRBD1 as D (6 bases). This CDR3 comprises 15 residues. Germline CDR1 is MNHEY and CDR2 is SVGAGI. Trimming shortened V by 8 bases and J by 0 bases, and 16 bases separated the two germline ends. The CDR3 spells CASRRGGNMNTEAFF. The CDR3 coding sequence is TGTGCCAGCCGACGAGGGGGAAACATGAACACTGAAGCTTTCTTT.

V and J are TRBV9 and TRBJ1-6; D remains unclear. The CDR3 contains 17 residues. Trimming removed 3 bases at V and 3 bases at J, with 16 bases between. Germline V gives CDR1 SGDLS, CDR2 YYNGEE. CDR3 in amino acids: CASSAYAFTDYNSPLHF. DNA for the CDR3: TGTGCCAGCAGCGCCTACGCATTTACCGACTATAATTCACCCCTCCACTTT.

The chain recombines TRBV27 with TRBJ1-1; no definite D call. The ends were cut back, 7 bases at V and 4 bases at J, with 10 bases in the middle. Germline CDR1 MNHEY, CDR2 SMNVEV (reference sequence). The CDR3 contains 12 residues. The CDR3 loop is CASTQGSTEAFF. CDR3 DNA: TGTGCCAGCACCCAAGGAAGCACTGAAGCTTTCTTT.

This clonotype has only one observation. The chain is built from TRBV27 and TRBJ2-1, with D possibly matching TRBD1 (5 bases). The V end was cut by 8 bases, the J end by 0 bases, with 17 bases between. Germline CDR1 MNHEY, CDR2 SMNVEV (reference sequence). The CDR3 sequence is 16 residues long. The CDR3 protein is CASLPSRADSYNEQFF. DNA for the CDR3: TGTGCCAGCCTCCCCAGCAGGGCGGACTCCTACAATGAGCAGTTCTTC.

CDR3 nucleotide sequence: TGCGCCAGCAGCTCCGAATGGAACGGCTATGGCTACACCTTC. Translation gives CASSSEWNGYGYTF. The chain recombines TRBV5-1 with TRBJ1-2; no firm D call. The V and J ends lost 3 bases and 4 bases respectively, with 13 bases between them. Germline CDR1 reads SGHRS; CDR2 reads YFSETQ. The CDR3 contains 14 residues. Full variable domain (outside the CDR3, taken from reference TRBV5-1 and TRBJ1-2): KAGVTQTPRYLIKTRGQQVTLSCSPISGHRSVSWYQQTPGQGLQFLFEYFSETQRNKGNFPGRFSGRQFSNSRSEMNVSTLELGDSALYLCASSSEWNGYGYTFGSGTRLTVV.

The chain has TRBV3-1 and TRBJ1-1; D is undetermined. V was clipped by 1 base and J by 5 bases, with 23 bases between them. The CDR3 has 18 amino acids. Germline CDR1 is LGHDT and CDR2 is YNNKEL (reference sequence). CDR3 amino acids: CASSQGWNGRALGTEAFF. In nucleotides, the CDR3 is TGTGCCAGCAGCCAAGGTTGGAACGGGCGGGCCCTGGGGACTGAAGCTTTCTTT.

CDR3 amino acids: CASSLQGPDYEQYF. The CDR3 coding sequence is TGTGCCAGCAGTCTACAGGGCCCAGACTACGAGCAGTACTTC. The chain carries TRBV27 and TRBJ2-7; D is perhaps TRBD1 (6 bases). The CDR3 runs to 14 residues. Trimming pared 5 bases from V and 3 bases from J, leaving 14 bases between. Germline V gene sequence: CDR1 MNHEY, CDR2 SMNVEV (reference sequence).

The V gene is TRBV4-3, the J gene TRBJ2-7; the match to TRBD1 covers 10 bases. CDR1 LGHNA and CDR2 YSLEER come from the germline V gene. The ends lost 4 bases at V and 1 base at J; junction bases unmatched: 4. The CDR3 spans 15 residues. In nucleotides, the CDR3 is TGCGCCAGCAGCCCAGAGGGACAGGGGTCCTACGAGCAGTACTTC. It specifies CASSPEGQGSYEQYF.

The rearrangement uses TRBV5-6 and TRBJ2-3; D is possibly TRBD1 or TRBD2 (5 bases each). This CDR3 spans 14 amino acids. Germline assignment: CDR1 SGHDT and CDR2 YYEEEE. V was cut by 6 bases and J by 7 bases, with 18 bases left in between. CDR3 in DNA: TGTGCCAGCAACTCCGAGGGACCCACGTATACGCAGTATTTT. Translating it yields CASNSEGPTYTQYF. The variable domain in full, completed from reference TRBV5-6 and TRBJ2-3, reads DAGVTQSPTHLIKTRGQQVTLRCSPKSGHDTVSWYQQALGQGPQFIFQYYEEEERQRGNFPDRFSGHQFPNYSSELNVNALLLGDSALYLCASNSEGPTYTQYFGPGTRLTVL.

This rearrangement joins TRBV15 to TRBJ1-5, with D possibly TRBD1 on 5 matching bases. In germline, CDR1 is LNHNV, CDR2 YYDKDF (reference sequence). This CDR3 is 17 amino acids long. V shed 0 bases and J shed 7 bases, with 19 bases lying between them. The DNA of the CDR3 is TGTGCCACCAGCAGAGATCGTTGGCGCAGGGAGGAACAGCCCCAGCATTTT. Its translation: CATSRDRWRREEQPQHF.

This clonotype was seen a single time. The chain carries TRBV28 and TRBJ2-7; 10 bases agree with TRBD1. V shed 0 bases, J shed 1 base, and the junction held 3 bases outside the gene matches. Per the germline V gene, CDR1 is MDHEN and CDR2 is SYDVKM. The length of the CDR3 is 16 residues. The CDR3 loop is CASSLWDRGGSYEQYF. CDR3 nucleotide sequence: TGTGCCAGCAGTTTATGGGACAGGGGGGGATCCTACGAGCAGTACTTC.

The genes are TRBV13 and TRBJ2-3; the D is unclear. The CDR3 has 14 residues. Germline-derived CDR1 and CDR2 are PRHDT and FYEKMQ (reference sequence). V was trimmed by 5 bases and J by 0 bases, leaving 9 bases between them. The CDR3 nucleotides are TGTGCCAGCAGCCTTCTCCAGAGCACAGATACGCAGTATTTT. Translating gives CASSLLQSTDTQYF. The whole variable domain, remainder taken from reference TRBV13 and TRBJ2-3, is AAGVIQSPRHLIKEKRETATLKCYPIPRHDTVYWYQQGPGQDPQFLISFYEKMQSDKGSIPDRFSAQQFSDYHSELNMSSLELGDSALYFCASSLLQSTDTQYFGPGTRLTVL.

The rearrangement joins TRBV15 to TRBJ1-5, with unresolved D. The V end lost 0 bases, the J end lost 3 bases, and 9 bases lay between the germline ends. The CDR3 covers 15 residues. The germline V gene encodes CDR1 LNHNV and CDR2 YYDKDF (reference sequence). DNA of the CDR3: TGTGCCACCAGCAGAGATCTTGGGATCAATCAGCCCCAGCATTTT. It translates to CATSRDLGINQPQHF.